The 32 T cell receptor beta chains reported below all come from one sample, sequenced in a study of T cell responses to AZD1222 COVID-19 vaccine. Here immunoSEQ multiplex PCR was the method, and the copy in TCRdb shows in-frame clones only, minus some. This table holds 55,000 to 85,000 clones, roughly 89% found once. The sample in question was peripheral blood, obtained on day 0 of AZD1222 vaccination. Receptors were obtained from an adult in good health.

The chain employs TRBV7-9 and TRBJ2-3; tentative D call: TRBD2 (6 bases). CDR3 length: 12 amino acids. Between the trimmed V and J ends, which lost 7 bases and 11 bases, there was a span of 16 bases. CDR1 and CDR2 from the germline V gene are SEHNR and FQNEAQ (reference sequence). In DNA, the CDR3 is TGTGCCAGCAAGAACGCTGGGGGGAAGCAGTATTTT. Protein sequence: CASKNAGGKQYF. Complete variable domain (other parts from reference TRBV7-9 and TRBJ2-3): DTGVSQNPRHKITKRGQNVTFRCDPISEHNRLYWYRQTLGQGPEFLTYFQNEAQLEKSRLLSDRFSAERPKGSFSTLEIQRTEQGDSAMYLCASKNAGGKQYFGPGTRLTVL.

The CDR3 region has the DNA TGTGCCTTGAGCCAAGGGACTGAAGCTTTCTTT. This sequence encodes CALSQGTEAFF. The V and J genes are TRBV28 and TRBJ1-1; D remains ambiguous. Trimming left V 11 bases short and J 5 bases short, with 12 bases between. Germline-derived CDR1 and CDR2 are MDHEN and SYDVKM. This CDR3 is 11 amino acids long.

Concerning this clone: Other nucleotide sequences in the sample specify the same CDR3. This chain connects TRBV2 to TRBJ1-1, with 7 bases lining up with TRBD1. The CDR3 has 13 residues. Per the germline V gene, CDR1 is SNHLY and CDR2 is FYNNEI. J was trimmed by 1 base and V by 6 bases; bases with no gene match: 2. DNA of the CDR3: TGTGCCAGCAGCAGGGGGGAGAACACTGAAGCTTTCTTT. Its protein is CASSRGENTEAFF.

The CDR3 region has the DNA TGTGCCAGCCGGGGTGCGGAAGCGGGTACCTACGAGCAGTACTTC. Translating it yields CASRGAEAGTYEQYF. The chain uses TRBV27 and TRBJ2-7; tentative D call: TRBD2 (6 bases). Deletions cut 8 bases from V and 2 bases from J, with 19 bases between. This CDR3 contains 15 residues. Germline loops: CDR1 MNHEY, CDR2 SMNVEV (reference sequence).

The chain combines TRBV18 with TRBJ1-4; tentative D call: TRBD1 (5 bases). The CDR3 is made up of 15 amino acids. With 3 bases removed from V and 5 bases from J, the gap between germline ends came to 13 bases. Germline V gives CDR1 KGHSH, CDR2 LQKENI. For the CDR3, the DNA is TGTGCCAGCTCACCCCCCCCCAACAGGAATGAAAAACTGTTTTTT. This sequence encodes CASSPPPNRNEKLFF. Filled out from reference TRBV18 and TRBJ1-4, the complete variable domain reads NAGVMQNPRHLVRRRGQEARLRCSPMKGHSHVYWYRQLPEEGLKFMVYLQKENIIDESGMPKERFSAEFPKEGPSILRIQQVVRGDSAAYFCASSPPPNRNEKLFFGSGTQLSVL.

This rearrangement joins TRBV18 to TRBJ1-3; no clear D. CDR1 and CDR2 from the germline V gene are KGHSH and LQKENI. CDR3 size: 15 residues. Trimming cost V 2 bases and J 4 bases, with 12 bases left between them. The CDR3, as DNA: TGTGCCAGCTCACCAGAGGTGGGCAGCGGAAACACCATATATTTT. Translated: CASSPEVGSGNTIYF.

This sequence joins TRBV7-6 and TRBJ1-6; 7 nucleotides match TRBD1. Trimming took 2 bases from V and 10 from J; bases not matched to a gene: 5. Germline V lookup: CDR1 SGHVS, CDR2 FNYEAQ. This CDR3 is 14 amino acids long. The CDR3 reads CASSLRQGQSPLHF. CDR3 nucleotide sequence: TGTGCCAGCAGCTTAAGACAGGGCCAGTCACCCCTCCACTTT. The full variable domain, in which reference TRBV7-6 and TRBJ1-6 provide the parts outside the CDR3, is GAGVSQSPRYKVTKRGQDVALRCDPISGHVSLYWYRQALGQGPEFLTYFNYEAQQDKSGLPNDRFSAERPEGSISTLTIQRTEQRDSAMYRCASSLRQGQSPLHFGNGTRLTVT.

CDR3 amino acids: CASSVEDTQYF. The CDR3 DNA follows: TGTGCCAGCAGCGTCGAAGATACGCAGTATTTT. V usage is TRBV11-2 and J usage is TRBJ2-3; D remains ambiguous. V was trimmed by 5 bases and J by 5 bases, leaving 5 bases between them. Germline CDR1 reads SGHAT; CDR2 reads FQNNGV. This CDR3 has 11 amino acids.

The V and J genes are TRBV2 and TRBJ2-7; D might be TRBD1 (6 bases). The germline V gene has CDR1 SNHLY and CDR2 FYNNEI. Trimming removed 7 bases at V and 3 bases at J, with 7 bases between. The CDR3 runs to 11 residues. The CDR3 protein is CASTGDYEQYF. CDR3 DNA sequence: TGTGCCAGCACAGGGGACTACGAGCAGTACTTC. Full variable domain (outside the CDR3, taken from reference TRBV2 and TRBJ2-7): EPEVTQTPSHQVTQMGQEVILRCVPISNHLYFYWYRQILGQKVEFLVSFYNNEISEKSEIFDDQFSVERPDGSNFTLKIRSTKLEDSAMYFCASTGDYEQYFGPGTRLTVT.

A remark on this clone: A read error may account for a junction end that differs from germline. The rearrangement joins TRBV12-3 or TRBV12-4 to TRBJ1-2; D perhaps matches TRBD1 (6 bases). This CDR3 region has 13 residues. The CDR3 DNA is TGTGCCAGCAGATTAGGACAGACCTCGGGCTACACCTTC. Translating it yields CASRLGQTSGYTF.

The chain is built from TRBV6-5 and TRBJ1-1; the D is unclear. Trimming pared 6 bases from V and 2 bases from J, leaving 16 bases between. CDR3 size: 15 residues. Germline CDR1 and CDR2: MNHEY and SVGAGI. As DNA, the CDR3 is TGTGCCAGCAGGCTGGAAGGGCATTCCAACACTGAAGCTTTCTTT. Its protein product is CASRLEGHSNTEAFF.

The CDR3 spells CASRKTGTDTQYF. For the CDR3, the DNA is TGTGCCAGCAGAAAGACGGGCACAGATACGCAGTATTTT. The V call is TRBV7-2, the J call TRBJ2-3; D remains ambiguous. Trimming cost V 6 bases and J 1 base, with 8 bases left between them. Germline V gene lookup returns CDR1 SGHTA and CDR2 FQGNSA. This CDR3 comprises 13 residues.

The chain combines TRBV2 with TRBJ2-5, with 9 bases lining up with TRBD1. V lost 3 bases, J lost 4 bases, and 9 bases stayed unmatched. The CDR3 loop spans 16 amino acids. Per germline, CDR1 SNHLY and CDR2 FYNNEI. The CDR3 loop reads CASSEGRGQGRETQYF. CDR3 nucleotides: TGTGCCAGCAGTGAGGGGAGGGGACAGGGTAGAGAGACCCAGTACTTC.

CDR3 DNA: TGTGCCACCAGCGTGGGTGTGGGCAGTTCCTACGAGCAGTACTTC. As protein: CATSVGVGSSYEQYF. The chain links TRBV15 to TRBJ2-7, with D uncertain. The CDR3 is 15 residues long. In germline, CDR1 is LNHNV, CDR2 YYDKDF (reference sequence). The V and J ends lost 5 bases and 1 base respectively, with 15 bases between them.

The rearrangement joins TRBV7-2 to TRBJ1-3; D is unresolved. Germline V gene lookup returns CDR1 SGHTA and CDR2 FQGNSA. This CDR3 region has 16 residues. Trimming removed 5 bases at V and 2 bases at J, with 16 bases between. The CDR3 sequence: CASSMAEGLPGNTIYF. The DNA of the CDR3 is TGTGCCAGCAGCATGGCAGAAGGGCTTCCTGGAAACACCATATATTTT.

A single count supports this clone. This chain connects TRBV2 to TRBJ1-1; 7 nucleotides line up with TRBD1. V was pared by 6 bases and J by 2 bases, with 6 bases of the junction left unmatched. This CDR3 comprises 14 residues. Germline CDR1 is SNHLY and CDR2 is FYNNEI. Written as DNA, the CDR3 is TGTGCCAGCAGGACAGGGACAGTAAACACTGAAGCTTTCTTT. It codes for CASRTGTVNTEAFF.

The chain employs TRBV4-3 and TRBJ2-1; D may be TRBD1 (5 bases). Germline V gene lookup returns CDR1 LGHNA and CDR2 YSLEER. This CDR3 spans 14 amino acids. With 4 bases removed from V and 7 bases from J, the gap between germline ends came to 14 bases. The CDR3 DNA follows: TGCGCCAGCAGCCGATCGCCAGGGATGAATGAGCAGTTCTTC. Translation: CASSRSPGMNEQFF.

Here the CDR3 reads CASSLLGQNNSPLHF. In DNA, the CDR3 is TGTGCCAGCAGCCTGCTGGGACAGAATAATTCACCCCTCCACTTT. The chain employs TRBV5-6 and TRBJ1-6; 7 nucleotides align to TRBD1. Per the germline V gene, CDR1 is SGHDT and CDR2 is YYEEEE. This CDR3 is 15 amino acids long. The V segment lost 4 bases and the J segment 5 bases; nucleotides outside the gene matches: 6.

The V and J genes are TRBV6-5 and TRBJ1-1; D might be TRBD1 (5 bases). Deletions cut 10 bases from V and 7 bases from J, with 13 bases between. CDR1 is MNHEY, CDR2 SVGAGI, per germline. This CDR3 has 11 amino acids. The CDR3 region has the DNA TGTGCCACCACATGGGGCGTTGAAGCTTTCTTT. Protein: CATTWGVEAFF.

J is TRBJ1-2 and V is TRBV10-3; the match to TRBD1 covers 8 bases. V shed 2 bases, J shed 0 bases, and the junction held 5 bases outside the gene matches. The CDR3 length is 16 residues. From germline, CDR1 is ENHRY and CDR2 SYGVKD. The CDR3 sequence: CAISEKGTGSNYGYTF. In DNA form, the CDR3 reads TGTGCCATCAGTGAGAAGGGGACAGGATCTAACTATGGCTACACCTTC.

Concerning this clone: The sample has other DNA sequences that encode this CDR3 too. The chain is built from TRBV18 and TRBJ1-5, with D unclear. Between the trimmed V and J ends, which lost 2 bases and 3 bases, there was a span of 5 bases. Germline-derived CDR1 and CDR2 are KGHSH and LQKENI. CDR3 length: 13 amino acids. CDR3 nucleotide sequence: TGTGCCAGCTCACCAGGGGACAATCAGCCCCAGCATTTT. Amino acid sequence: CASSPGDNQPQHF. Supplemented by reference TRBV18 and TRBJ1-5, the full variable domain reads NAGVMQNPRHLVRRRGQEARLRCSPMKGHSHVYWYRQLPEEGLKFMVYLQKENIIDESGMPKERFSAEFPKEGPSILRIQQVVRGDSAAYFCASSPGDNQPQHFGDGTRLSIL.

The V gene is TRBV28, the J gene TRBJ1-5; the D is unclear. The ends were cut back, 2 bases at V and 5 bases at J, with 4 bases in the middle. Germline lookup yields CDR1 MDHEN and CDR2 SYDVKM. CDR3 size: 12 residues. The CDR3 region is CASSLRDQPQHF. The CDR3 DNA is TGTGCCAGCAGTTTAAGGGATCAGCCCCAGCATTTT.

J is TRBJ1-3 and V is TRBV4-1; D call uncertain. Germline V gene lookup returns CDR1 MGHRA and CDR2 YSYEKL. This CDR3 spans 18 amino acids. V lost 0 bases and J 0 bases, leaving 15 bases between the germline ends. CDR3 coding DNA: TGCGCCAGCAGCCAAGAAAAGTATCGGCCAGACTCTGGAAACACCATATATTTT. Translating gives CASSQEKYRPDSGNTIYF.

This rearrangement joins TRBV5-1 to TRBJ1-6; 9 nucleotides match TRBD1. Trimming took 4 bases from V and 0 from J; bases not matched to a gene: 11. Germline V lookup: CDR1 SGHRS, CDR2 YFSETQ. This CDR3 has 19 amino acids. The CDR3 protein is CASSHRDRESDSYNSPLHF. As DNA, the CDR3 is TGCGCCAGCAGCCATAGGGACAGGGAGAGCGACTCCTATAATTCACCCCTCCACTTT.

The chain joins TRBV14 to TRBJ1-2, with D possibly matching TRBD1 (6 bases). Germline V gives CDR1 SGHDN, CDR2 FVKESK. The CDR3 totals 13 residues. Between the trimmed V and J ends, which lost 1 base and 8 bases, there was a span of 11 bases. The CDR3 loop reads CASSQGGQSGYTF. The CDR3 DNA reads as TGTGCCAGCAGCCAAGGCGGACAGTCAGGCTACACCTTC. The variable domain in full, with the rest retrieved from reference TRBV14 and TRBJ1-2, is EAGVTQFPSHSVIEKGQTVTLRCDPISGHDNLYWYRRVMGKEIKFLLHFVKESKQDESGMPNNRFLAERTGGTYSTLKVQPAELEDSGVYFCASSQGGQSGYTFGSGTRLTVV.

CDR3 amino acids: CATQVAGQDGYTF. CDR3 DNA sequence: TGTGCCACCCAGGTCGCCGGCCAGGATGGCTACACCTTC. The rearrangement links TRBV10-3 to TRBJ1-2; no clear D gene. The CDR3 consists of 13 residues. Germline assignment: CDR1 ENHRY and CDR2 SYGVKD. Trimming pared 10 bases from V and 6 bases from J, leaving 18 bases between.

Points on this clone: Compared with germline, one end of the junction differs, possibly owing to a read error. CDR3 nucleotides: TGTGCCACCAGCAGATTCAGTCTGAACGCTGAAGCTTTCTTT. It encodes CATSRFSLNAEAFF. The rearrangement uses TRBV15 and TRBJ1-1; D not certain. The CDR3 is 14 amino acids. Germline V gene data show CDR1 as LNHNV and CDR2 as YYDKDF (reference sequence).

This clone was seen only a few times. The chain employs TRBV4-1 and TRBJ2-3; 8 bases align to TRBD2. Germline V gene data show CDR1 as MGHRA and CDR2 as YSYEKL. J lost 4 bases, V lost 1 base, and 10 bases had no gene match. This CDR3 region has 17 residues. CDR3 in amino acids: CASSQGMLAGFSDTQYF. The CDR3 region has the DNA TGCGCCAGCAGCCAAGGCATGTTAGCGGGGTTTTCAGATACGCAGTATTTT.

There are a few counts of this clone. Here the CDR3 reads CASSEMVHTGELFF. The CDR3 nucleotides read TGTGCCAGCAGTGAAATGGTCCACACCGGGGAGCTGTTTTTT. The chain has TRBV6-1 and TRBJ2-2; D is undetermined. The CDR3 totals 14 residues. Deletions cut 2 bases from V and 3 bases from J, with 7 bases between. From germline, CDR1 is MNHNS and CDR2 SASEGT.

This chain links TRBV4-1 with TRBJ1-2; D gene unclear. Trimming stripped 1 base from V and 4 bases from J, with 13 bases between. Germline assignment: CDR1 MGHRA and CDR2 YSYEKL. There are 15 residues in the CDR3. The CDR3 loop is CASSQVPGNTYGYTF. The CDR3 coding sequence is TGCGCCAGCAGCCAAGTTCCGGGAAATACCTATGGCTACACCTTC.

A note on this clone: This may arise from a read error, as a much more abundant clone is one base away. This rearrangement joins TRBV12-3 or TRBV12-4 to TRBJ1-1; D unresolved. This CDR3 is built from 11 residues. The germline V and J ends were trimmed by 1 base and 6 bases, with 3 bases remaining between them. CDR3 sequence reads: CASSLGSEAFF. DNA of the CDR3: TGTGCCAGCAGTTTAGGGTCTGAAGCTTTCTTT.

Turning to this clone: Additional DNA sequences in this sample encode the identical CDR3. The chain recombines TRBV12-3 or TRBV12-4 with TRBJ1-2; D is ambiguous. The CDR3 contains 11 residues. Deletions cut 3 bases from V and 2 bases from J, with 1 base between. CDR3 amino acids: CASSLNYGYTF. DNA of the CDR3: TGTGCCAGCAGTTTGAACTATGGCTACACCTTC.